The TCR beta chain described here comes from a study of cytomegalovirus exposure and HLA in healthy donors. Study-wide results and limits: Altogether, 160 or so TCR beta chains were recorded as cytomegalovirus-associated. In the 130 or so validation repertoires, roughly 94% of cluster scores exceeded 0, per a later analysis. Reports showed the classifier diagnosing cytomegalovirus status with high specificity and sensitivity.

The method was immunoSEQ multiplex PCR; TCRdb's version includes in-frame clones alone and lacks a portion of them. The sample lists roughly 50,000 clones, 89% occurring once. The germline V gene has CDR1 GTSNPN and CDR2 SVGIG (reference sequence). Between the trimmed V and J ends, which lost 2 bases and 2 bases, there was a span of 16 bases. CDR3 length: 16 amino acids. A note on this clone: The antigen is undetermined.

The specimen sequenced was PBMCs. The TCR comes from a woman aged 18 to 35 in good health and CMV-seropositive. The chain employs TRBV30 and TRBJ1-5, with a possible D match to TRBD1 (6 bases). The CDR3 loop is CAWSHPQGVGNQPQHF. The CDR3 nucleotides are TGTGCCTGGAGTCACCCACAGGGAGTAGGCAATCAGCCCCAGCATTTT.